Listed here are 30 T cell receptor beta chains from one sample, sequenced in a study of blood T cell repertoires in COVID-19. TCRdb keeps only in-frame clones here, not all; method: immunoSEQ multiplex PCR. The repertoire holds around 190,000 clones, with approximately 80% as singletons. Material for sequencing was peripheral blood. The source of these receptors is a human donor in a cohort sampled during active COVID-19.

This clone was detected only a few times. The chain recombines TRBV20-1 with TRBJ2-7; D is possibly TRBD1 (5 bases). This CDR3 region has 11 residues. V was cut by 4 bases and J by 5 bases, with 9 bases left in between. Per germline, CDR1 DFQATT and CDR2 SNEGSKA (reference sequence). CDR3 in DNA: TGCAGTGCTACAGGGTCCCACGAGCAGTACTTC. This gives the protein CSATGSHEQYF.

The V gene is TRBV5-4, the J gene TRBJ1-1, with D tentatively TRBD1 (6 bases). CDR1 and CDR2 from the germline V gene are SGHNT and YYREEE (reference sequence). There are 13 residues in the CDR3. Trimming cost V 1 base and J 4 bases, with 8 bases left between them. CDR3 coding DNA: TGTGCCAGCAGCTTGCAGGGGTCCACTGAAGCTTTCTTT. It specifies CASSLQGSTEAFF.

The chain carries TRBV7-2 and TRBJ1-1; 9 nucleotides align to TRBD1. Trimming cost V 5 bases and J 1 base; bases outside gene matches: 2. The CDR3 consists of 14 residues. Germline loops: CDR1 SGHTA, CDR2 FQGNSA. This chain's CDR3 is CASSRDRENTEAFF. The CDR3 nucleotides are TGTGCCAGCAGCCGGGACAGGGAGAACACTGAAGCTTTCTTT.

As to this clone: Other nucleotide sequences in the sample specify the same CDR3. The chain links TRBV7-9 to TRBJ2-7; the match to TRBD1 covers 8 bases. The CDR3 runs 14 residues. V lost 3 bases, J lost 3 bases, and 4 bases stayed unmatched. Germline-derived CDR1 and CDR2 are SEHNR and FQNEAQ (reference sequence). In nucleotides, the CDR3 is TGTGCCAGCAGCTTGACAGGGGTACTCTACGAGCAGTACTTC. It is translated as CASSLTGVLYEQYF.

CDR3 sequence: CASSNGLYNSPLHF. CDR3 nucleotides: TGTGCCAGCAGCAACGGACTGTATAATTCACCCCTCCACTTT. V and J are TRBV5-4 and TRBJ1-6, with D unclear. From germline, CDR1 is SGHNT and CDR2 YYREEE (reference sequence). The CDR3 covers 14 residues. V lost 4 bases and J 4 bases, leaving 9 bases between the germline ends.

DNA of the CDR3: TGCGCCAGCAGCCAAGATCGGCGGGGGTACTCCTATAATTCACCCCTCCACTTT. Its protein is CASSQDRRGYSYNSPLHF. The J gene is TRBJ1-6, the V gene TRBV4-1; a weak D match, TRBD1 (5 bases). Trimming stripped 0 bases from V and 0 bases from J, with 12 bases between. The germline gives CDR1 MGHRA, CDR2 YSYEKL. The CDR3 is made up of 18 amino acids.

The rearrangement links TRBV9 to TRBJ2-3, with 11 nucleotides matching TRBD2. The CDR3 sequence is 17 residues long. Germline V gives CDR1 SGDLS, CDR2 YYNGEE. Trimming removed 4 bases from V and 6 bases from J; junction bases left unmatched: 13. The CDR3 sequence is CASSYGTSGLMGDTQYF. The CDR3 coding sequence is TGTGCCAGCAGCTATGGGACTAGCGGACTCATGGGGGATACGCAGTATTTT. The full variable domain, rest sourced from reference TRBV9 and TRBJ2-3, is DSGVTQTPKHLITATGQRVTLRCSPRSGDLSVYWYQQSLDQGLQFLIQYYNGEERAKGNILERFSAQQFPDLHSELNLSSLELGDSALYFCASSYGTSGLMGDTQYFGPGTRLTVL.

The V gene is TRBV5-4, the J gene TRBJ2-4; TRBD1 is a possible D gene (5 bases). Germline assignment: CDR1 SGHNT and CDR2 YYREEE (reference sequence). This CDR3 has 17 residues. Trimming removed 1 base from V and 0 bases from J, with 14 bases in between. The CDR3 reads CASSLFPQDLAKNIQYF. CDR3 in DNA: TGTGCCAGCAGCTTGTTTCCACAGGACCTAGCCAAAAACATTCAGTACTTC.

The V and J genes are TRBV11-2 and TRBJ2-7; weak D call: TRBD2 (5 bases). The CDR3 covers 11 residues. V lost 5 bases to trimming and J lost 7 bases, with 9 bases between them. The V gene's germline CDR1 is SGHAT and CDR2 FQNNGV. The CDR3 here is CASSPPGEQYF. CDR3 sequence (DNA): TGTGCCAGCAGCCCCCCGGGGGAGCAGTACTTC.

This sequence joins TRBV20-1 and TRBJ2-5; tentatively, D is TRBD2 (5 bases). Germline V CDR1 and CDR2: DFQATT, SNEGSKA (reference sequence). The CDR3 contains 11 residues. Trimming removed 6 bases at V and 9 bases at J, with 14 bases between. The DNA of the CDR3 is TGCAGTGCCAAGGACTCGGTGGCCCAGTACTTC. Translated, it gives CSAKDSVAQYF.

V and J are TRBV6-2 or TRBV6-3 and TRBJ1-2; 7 bases line up with TRBD1. Germline V gene data show CDR1 as MNHEY and CDR2 as SVGEGT. The CDR3 runs to 15 residues. V was clipped by 2 bases and J by 4 bases; unmatched bases: 7. Written as DNA, the CDR3 is TGTGCCAGCAGTTACCCCGGGACAGCGACCTATGGCTACACCTTC. Protein: CASSYPGTATYGYTF.

The chain joins TRBV6-5 to TRBJ1-2, with D perhaps matching TRBD1 (6 bases). The CDR3 has 12 residues. Germline V gene data show CDR1 as MNHEY and CDR2 as SVGAGI. The V end lost 6 bases, the J end lost 8 bases, and 13 bases lay between the germline ends. CDR3 nucleotide sequence: TGTGCCAGCAGGGGGGCAGGAGGAGGCTACACCTTC. This sequence encodes CASRGAGGGYTF.

The chain couples TRBV3-1 (or the pseudogene TRBV3-2) to TRBJ2-7, with D uncertain. Germline CDR1 LGHDT, CDR2 YNNKEL (reference sequence). This CDR3 has 13 residues. Trimming removed 5 bases at V and 5 bases at J, with 13 bases between. The CDR3 nucleotides read TGTGCCAGCAGCTGGGTGGAGTTCAACGAGCAGTACTTC. This sequence encodes CASSWVEFNEQYF.

V is TRBV7-2 and J is TRBJ2-2, with 9 bases matching TRBD1. The CDR3 extends over 13 amino acids. V lost 8 bases, J lost 8 bases, and 6 bases stayed unmatched. Germline lookup yields CDR1 SGHTA and CDR2 FQGNSA. For the CDR3, the DNA is TGTGCCAGCGGTCACAGGGGGCCTGGGGAGCTGTTTTTT. Encoded protein: CASGHRGPGELFF.

This clone was seen only once. The chain is built from TRBV5-1 and TRBJ2-7; 8 bases agree with TRBD1. The trim removed 4 bases at V and 3 bases at J, leaving 6 bases unmatched. The length of the CDR3 is 14 residues. CDR1 and CDR2 (germline): SGHRS, YFSETQ. CDR3 bases: TGCGCCAGCAGCCGGGGACAGGTTGACTACGAGCAGTACTTC. It specifies CASSRGQVDYEQYF.

This sequence joins TRBV4-1 and TRBJ2-7; 8 bases agree with TRBD2. V lost 1 base to trimming and J lost 0 bases; unmatched junction nucleotides: 11. The germline CDR1 and CDR2 sequences are MGHRA and YSYEKL. This CDR3 comprises 18 residues. This chain's CDR3 is CASSQVARGAGGSYEQYF. DNA for the CDR3: TGCGCCAGCAGCCAAGTAGCCCGTGGGGCGGGGGGCTCCTACGAGCAGTACTTC.

V gene TRBV11-3 combines with J gene TRBJ1-1; D gene ambiguous. The CDR3 is 13 amino acids. Per the germline V gene, CDR1 is SGHNT and CDR2 is YENEEA. V lost 0 bases and J lost 4, with 6 bases in between. CDR3 bases: TGTGCCAGCAGCTTAGATGGGAGCACTGAAGCTTTCTTT. As protein: CASSLDGSTEAFF.

This chain connects TRBV5-1 to TRBJ2-7; 9 bases match TRBD1. Germline trimming cut 0 bases from V and 2 bases from J; bases unmatched to any gene: 6. CDR3 length equals 16 residues. Germline lookup yields CDR1 SGHRS and CDR2 YFSETQ. The CDR3 coding sequence is TGCGCCAGCAGCTTGGGAGGGACAGGGATCACCTACGAGCAGTACTTC. It yields the protein CASSLGGTGITYEQYF. Using reference TRBV5-1 and TRBJ2-7 for the parts outside the CDR3, the full variable domain is KAGVTQTPRYLIKTRGQQVTLSCSPISGHRSVSWYQQTPGQGLQFLFEYFSETQRNKGNFPGRFSGRQFSNSRSEMNVSTLELGDSALYLCASSLGGTGITYEQYFGPGTRLTVT.

The J gene is TRBJ2-3, the V gene TRBV4-2; TRBD1 aligns across 10 bases. V lost 4 bases, J lost 1 base, and 11 bases stayed unmatched. The CDR3 loop spans 18 amino acids. The germline CDR1 and CDR2 sequences are LGHNA and YNFKEQ. The CDR3 reads CASSLQLQGTGGTDTQYF. In DNA form, the CDR3 reads TGTGCCAGCAGCCTACAGCTCCAGGGGACAGGGGGCACAGATACGCAGTATTTT.

The J gene is TRBJ2-7, the V gene TRBV3-1 (or the pseudogene TRBV3-2); 10 bases map to TRBD2. Germline V gene lookup returns CDR1 LGHDT and CDR2 YNNKEL (reference sequence). The CDR3 extends over 14 amino acids. V trimming: 1 base; J trimming: 5 bases; junction bases outside the gene matches: 2. The DNA of the CDR3 is TGTGCCAGCAGCCAAGTAGCGGGGGGTCACGAGCAGTACTTC. Translated: CASSQVAGGHEQYF.

This chain links TRBV6-5 with TRBJ1-5; D is perhaps TRBD1 (5 bases). Germline V gene sequence: CDR1 MNHEY, CDR2 SVGAGI. This CDR3 region has 15 residues. Trimming took off 2 bases at V and 1 base at J, with 9 bases between the two ends. CDR3 bases: TGTGCCAGCAGTTACGACAGAGGCAGCAATCAGCCCCAGCATTTT. It specifies CASSYDRGSNQPQHF.

J is TRBJ2-7 and V is TRBV4-3, with D possibly matching TRBD2 (6 bases). Germline CDR1 LGHNA, CDR2 YSLEER. Trimming shortened V by 0 bases and J by 6 bases, and 12 bases separated the two germline ends. This CDR3 has 14 amino acids. The CDR3 loop reads CASSQDGDFSEQYF. CDR3 bases: TGCGCCAGCAGCCAAGATGGGGACTTCTCCGAGCAGTACTTC.

J is TRBJ1-2 and V is TRBV6-4; TRBD1 matches 11 bases. CDR3 length: 14 residues. V lost 6 bases, J lost 8 bases, and 8 bases stayed unmatched. Germline V lookup: CDR1 MRHNA, CDR2 SNTAGT. Written as DNA, the CDR3 is TGTGCCAGCAGCCCCGGACAGGGGGCTGGGGGCTACACCTTC. This gives the protein CASSPGQGAGGYTF.

A single count supports this clone. J is TRBJ2-7 and V is TRBV7-9, with D perhaps TRBD2 (5 bases). V was trimmed by 1 base and J by 0 bases, leaving 10 bases between them. Germline-derived CDR1 and CDR2 are SEHNR and FQNEAQ (reference sequence). The CDR3 is 15 residues long. CDR3 nucleotide sequence: TGTGCCAGCAGCTTAGTCGAGGGCAGCTCCTACGAGCAGTACTTC. Amino acids: CASSLVEGSSYEQYF.

The chain links TRBV7-9 to TRBJ2-3; tentative D call: TRBD2 (5 bases). Germline loops: CDR1 SEHNR, CDR2 FQNEAQ (reference sequence). CDR3 length: 15 amino acids. Trimming took 1 base from V and 6 from J, leaving 14 bases between them. The CDR3 DNA follows: TGTGCCAGCAGCTTAGGAGGCCTAGCTGGGGATACGCAGTATTTT. Amino acid sequence: CASSLGGLAGDTQYF.

With respect to this clone: At the DNA level, this CDR3 is encoded by other sequences in the same sample as well. CDR3: CASSLGPSYEQYF. CDR3 bases: TGTGCCAGCAGTTTGGGGCCCTCCTACGAGCAGTACTTC. The chain employs TRBV27 and TRBJ2-7, with TRBD1 as a possible D gene (5 bases). In germline, CDR1 is MNHEY, CDR2 SMNVEV (reference sequence). The CDR3 covers 13 residues. V lost 3 bases and J 0 bases, leaving 6 bases between the germline ends.

This chain links TRBV7-2 with TRBJ2-7, with 10 nucleotides matching TRBD2. Germline lookup yields CDR1 SGHTA and CDR2 FQGNSA. The CDR3 is made up of 16 amino acids. The J segment lost 4 bases and the V segment lost 0 bases, leaving 6 bases of the junction unmatched. The CDR3 DNA is TGTGCCAGCAGCTTAGCCCAAGCGGGAGGGGTTTACGAGCAGTACTTC. Translation gives CASSLAQAGGVYEQYF.

In its sample, this clone was seen a few times. This chain joins TRBV3-1 (or the pseudogene TRBV3-2) and TRBJ1-5; no definite D call. This CDR3 has 15 amino acids. Germline V lookup: CDR1 LGHDT, CDR2 YNNKEL (reference sequence). Trimming removed 1 base at V and 9 bases at J, with 16 bases between. CDR3 protein: CASSQGVKRSMPQHF. Here the CDR3 DNA reads TGTGCCAGCAGCCAAGGGGTGAAGCGTTCGATGCCCCAGCATTTT.

The chain recombines TRBV3-1 (or the pseudogene TRBV3-2) with TRBJ1-1; D is unresolved. Germline CDR1 LGHDT, CDR2 YNNKEL (reference sequence). The CDR3 consists of 14 residues. With 0 bases removed from V and 5 bases from J, the gap between germline ends came to 10 bases. The CDR3 here is CASSQEGGGTEAFF. The CDR3 nucleotides read TGTGCCAGCAGCCAAGAGGGTGGAGGGACTGAAGCTTTCTTT.

V gene TRBV27 combines with J gene TRBJ2-7; 12 nucleotides match TRBD1. The trim removed 7 bases at V and 6 bases at J, leaving 7 bases unmatched. Per germline, CDR1 MNHEY and CDR2 SMNVEV (reference sequence). The CDR3 has 14 amino acids. The CDR3 DNA follows: TGTGCCAGCACAGGGACAGGGGGCTTTCGCGAGCAGTACTTC. Translated: CASTGTGGFREQYF.